The 17 T cell receptor beta chains presented below share a single source sample, sequenced in a study of blood T cell repertoires in COVID-19. Clones were sequenced by immunoSEQ multiplex PCR, and TCRdb holds only the in-frame ones, with some missing. The sample has nearly 35,000 clones; roughly 80% are singletons. Sequencing was performed on peripheral blood. The source of these receptors is a woman between 55 and 75 years old with acute or convalescent COVID-19.

V is TRBV7-6 and J is TRBJ1-1; tentative D call: TRBD1 (5 bases). Per the germline V gene, CDR1 is SGHVS and CDR2 is FNYEAQ. The CDR3 is 13 amino acids. V dropped 5 bases and J dropped 7 bases, with 14 bases sitting between them. The CDR3 DNA reads TGTGCCAGCAGCCCTGTTGGGGGGGGTGAAGCTTTCTTT. It translates to CASSPVGGGEAFF.

This clone was counted only a few times. The chain couples TRBV28 to TRBJ1-6; D unclear. Germline CDR1 and CDR2: MDHEN and SYDVKM. Trimming cost V 5 bases and J 12 bases, with 11 bases left between them. The CDR3 has 12 residues. The CDR3 nucleotides read TGTGCCAGCAGTGCCCTTCGCGGACCCCTCCACTTT. Amino acids: CASSALRGPLHF.

The chain links TRBV27 to TRBJ1-4; a possible D gene is TRBD1 (6 bases). V was pared by 5 bases and J by 6 bases, with 10 bases between. This CDR3 is built from 13 residues. Germline lookup yields CDR1 MNHEY and CDR2 SMNVEV (reference sequence). CDR3 sequence: CASSLGQYEKLFF. As DNA, the CDR3 is TGTGCCAGCAGTCTCGGACAGTATGAAAAACTGTTTTTT.

This clone was detected only a few times. The rearrangement links TRBV11-2 to TRBJ2-5, with TRBD2 matching 12 bases. V shed 0 bases and J 6 bases; nucleotides not matched to a gene: 5. Germline assignment: CDR1 SGHAT and CDR2 FQNNGV. The CDR3 is 16 amino acids. CDR3: CASSLDLAGGRQTQYF. CDR3 sequence (DNA): TGTGCCAGCAGCTTAGATCTAGCGGGGGGGAGACAGACCCAGTACTTC.

The V call is TRBV10-3, the J call TRBJ2-5; D possibly corresponds to TRBD1 (6 bases). This CDR3 has 14 amino acids. Germline assignment: CDR1 ENHRY and CDR2 SYGVKD. V lost 5 bases to trimming and J lost 2 bases, with 12 bases between them. CDR3 DNA: TGTGCCATCAGTCAACAGGGCGGTCAAGAGACCCAGTACTTC. Translated, it gives CAISQQGGQETQYF.

The chain links TRBV9 to TRBJ2-7, with D perhaps TRBD1 (5 bases). CDR1 SGDLS and CDR2 YYNGEE come from the germline V gene. The V gene lost 3 bases and the J gene lost 4 bases, with 17 bases spanning the gap. The CDR3 runs 15 residues. CDR3 coding DNA: TGTGCCAGCAGCGAGGGTCCAGGGTTCGAATACGAGCAGTACTTC. This translates into CASSEGPGFEYEQYF.

The chain employs TRBV2 and TRBJ2-2, with D maybe TRBD2 (5 bases). Per the germline V gene, CDR1 is SNHLY and CDR2 is FYNNEI. The CDR3 extends over 15 amino acids. Trimming removed 0 bases from V and 6 bases from J, with 11 bases in between. For the CDR3, the DNA is TGTGCCAGCAGTGAAGCCGAGAGGGCAGCCGGGGAGCTGTTTTTT. This codes for CASSEAERAAGELFF. The full variable domain, rest sourced from reference TRBV2 and TRBJ2-2, is EPEVTQTPSHQVTQMGQEVILRCVPISNHLYFYWYRQILGQKVEFLVSFYNNEISEKSEIFDDQFSVERPDGSNFTLKIRSTKLEDSAMYFCASSEAERAAGELFFGEGSRLTVL.

The rearrangement links TRBV5-4 to TRBJ2-7, with 7 bases identical to TRBD2. The V and J ends lost 5 bases and 0 bases, in that order; junction bases with no gene match: 8. Germline V gives CDR1 SGHNT, CDR2 YYREEE (reference sequence). The CDR3 contains 15 residues. This CDR3 reads CASRFSGGSSYEQYF. In nucleotides, the CDR3 is TGTGCCAGCAGGTTTTCGGGGGGTAGCTCCTACGAGCAGTACTTC.

This chain uses TRBV13 with TRBJ1-2; no firm D call. The germline V gene has CDR1 PRHDT and CDR2 FYEKMQ (reference sequence). The CDR3 has 14 residues. The germline V and J ends were trimmed by 4 bases and 2 bases, with 11 bases remaining between them. CDR3 in amino acids: CASSSGLLNYGYTF. CDR3 bases: TGTGCCAGCAGCTCGGGTCTTCTCAACTATGGCTACACCTTC.

The sample holds one count of this clone. V and J are TRBV3-1 (or the pseudogene TRBV3-2) and TRBJ2-6; 8 nucleotides line up with TRBD1. V dropped 7 bases and J dropped 2; count of bases not matched to a gene: 4. CDR1 is LGHDT and CDR2 is YNNKEL in the germline V gene (reference sequence). The CDR3 loop spans 15 amino acids. The CDR3 nucleotides read TGTGCCAGCACCGTACAGGGGGCTGGGGCCAACGTCCTGACTTTC. Translated, it gives CASTVQGAGANVLTF.

The CDR3 sequence: CASRPQDRLNTEAFF. The CDR3 bases are TGTGCCAGCAGACCTCAGGACAGACTGAACACTGAAGCTTTCTTT. The chain combines TRBV6-5 with TRBJ1-1, with TRBD1 as a possible D gene (6 bases). Germline V gives CDR1 MNHEY, CDR2 SVGAGI. V lost 6 bases to trimming and J lost 0 bases, with 14 bases between them. The CDR3 extends over 15 amino acids.

This chain links TRBV5-1 with TRBJ1-1; D possibly corresponds to TRBD1 (5 bases). CDR3 length: 14 residues. From germline, CDR1 is SGHRS and CDR2 YFSETQ. Trimming pared 3 bases from V and 2 bases from J, leaving 11 bases between. The chain's CDR3 is CASSWSRGNTEAFF. The CDR3 DNA is TGCGCCAGCAGCTGGTCTAGGGGTAACACTGAAGCTTTCTTT.

The chain carries TRBV5-4 and TRBJ2-2; TRBD1 aligns across 7 bases. CDR3 length: 15 residues. Germline assignment: CDR1 SGHNT and CDR2 YYREEE (reference sequence). Unmatched junction bases numbered 8, after V lost 4 bases and J lost 5 bases. The CDR3 region is CASSPGTATTGELFF. CDR3 coding DNA: TGTGCCAGCAGCCCCGGGACAGCGACAACCGGGGAGCTGTTTTTT.

This chain joins TRBV2 and TRBJ1-5; D may be TRBD1 (5 bases). The ends were cut back, 7 bases at V and 0 bases at J, with 16 bases in the middle. The CDR3 runs 16 residues. Germline V gene lookup returns CDR1 SNHLY and CDR2 FYNNEI. CDR3 protein: CASKGREIYSNQPQHF. CDR3 bases: TGTGCCAGCAAGGGCAGGGAAATTTATAGCAATCAGCCCCAGCATTTT.

The chain recombines TRBV6-6 with TRBJ1-2; D gene uncertain. The germline V gene has CDR1 MNHNY and CDR2 SVGAGI (reference sequence). CDR3 size: 17 residues. Trimming shortened V by 5 bases and J by 4 bases, and 23 bases separated the two germline ends. DNA of the CDR3: TGTGCCAGCAGTCGTAGTTTTTTCGGGGATTCGGTCTATGGCTACACCTTC. The encoded protein is CASSRSFFGDSVYGYTF.

This sequence joins TRBV3-1 (or the pseudogene TRBV3-2) and TRBJ1-1; 8 bases are a match to TRBD1. The germline V gene has CDR1 LGHDT and CDR2 YNNKEL (reference sequence). The junction had 9 bases not matched to a gene; V was cut back by 1 base and J by 5 bases. The CDR3 loop spans 16 amino acids. DNA of the CDR3: TGTGCCAGCAGCCAAGCGGCAGGGGGCCTAGGGACTGAAGCTTTCTTT. This translates into CASSQAAGGLGTEAFF.

This clone turned up a few times. The chain couples TRBV6-5 to TRBJ2-7; perhaps TRBD1 as D (5 bases). Trimming shortened V by 5 bases and J by 7 bases, and 18 bases separated the two germline ends. The length of the CDR3 is 14 residues. Germline values: CDR1 MNHEY, CDR2 SVGAGI. This chain's CDR3 is CASSTLQGAGEQYF. CDR3 nucleotides: TGTGCCAGCAGTACCCTTCAAGGGGCAGGTGAGCAGTACTTC.